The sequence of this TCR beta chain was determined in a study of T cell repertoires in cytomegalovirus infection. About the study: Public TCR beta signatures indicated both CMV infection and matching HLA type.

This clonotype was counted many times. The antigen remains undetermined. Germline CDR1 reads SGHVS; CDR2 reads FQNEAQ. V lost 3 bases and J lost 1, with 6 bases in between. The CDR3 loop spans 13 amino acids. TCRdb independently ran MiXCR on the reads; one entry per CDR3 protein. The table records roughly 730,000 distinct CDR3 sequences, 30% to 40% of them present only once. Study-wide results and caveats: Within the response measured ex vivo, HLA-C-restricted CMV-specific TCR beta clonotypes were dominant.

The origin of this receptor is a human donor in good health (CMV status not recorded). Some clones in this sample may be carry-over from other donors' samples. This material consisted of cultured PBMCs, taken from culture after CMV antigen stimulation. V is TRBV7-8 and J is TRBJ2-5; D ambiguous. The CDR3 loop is CASSFTTQETQYF. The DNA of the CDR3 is TGTGCCAGCAGCTTCACTACCCAAGAGACCCAGTACTTC.